Below, 19 T cell receptor beta chains from the same sample are listed, as sequenced in a study of technical replicates of blood from a few donors. This table comes from immunoSEQ multiplex PCR, and its TCRdb copy is limited to in-frame clones, with some not included. The table has approximately 16,000 clones, about 86% seen once. Sequenced: PBMCs. These TCRs come from a human donor in good health.

This chain connects TRBV5-1 to TRBJ2-1, with 8 bases fitting TRBD2. Trimming at V came to 0 bases and at J to 7 bases, leaving 6 bases not matched to a gene. The CDR3 runs 15 residues. Per the germline V gene, CDR1 is SGHRS and CDR2 is YFSETQ. The CDR3 DNA reads as TGCGCCAGCAGCTTGGCGGCGGGAGGAGGGAATGAGCAGTTCTTC. Encoded protein: CASSLAAGGGNEQFF.

The rearrangement joins TRBV7-9 to TRBJ2-1; TRBD2 aligns across 7 bases. V shed 4 bases, J shed 8 bases, and the junction held 5 bases outside the gene matches. CDR3 length equals 13 residues. Germline V gives CDR1 SEHNR, CDR2 FQNEAQ (reference sequence). This chain's CDR3 is CASSSPAGDEQFF. Written as DNA, the CDR3 is TGTGCCAGCAGCTCCCCCGCGGGAGATGAGCAGTTCTTC.

The rearrangement links TRBV5-6 to TRBJ1-1; D remains ambiguous. Germline-derived CDR1 and CDR2 are SGHDT and YYEEEE. Trimming took off 0 bases at V and 6 bases at J, with 12 bases between the two ends. This CDR3 is 14 amino acids long. The CDR3 sequence: CASSLGVPNAEAFF. The CDR3 DNA follows: TGTGCCAGCAGCTTGGGAGTCCCCAACGCTGAAGCTTTCTTT. Full variable domain (remainder filled in from reference TRBV5-6 and TRBJ1-1): DAGVTQSPTHLIKTRGQQVTLRCSPKSGHDTVSWYQQALGQGPQFIFQYYEEEERQRGNFPDRFSGHQFPNYSSELNVNALLLGDSALYLCASSLGVPNAEAFFGQGTRLTVV.

The chain uses TRBV5-4 and TRBJ2-7; perhaps TRBD2 as D (6 bases). Trimming cost V 4 bases and J 6 bases, with 23 bases left between them. Germline CDR1 and CDR2: SGHNT and YYREEE (reference sequence). The CDR3 has 16 residues. The CDR3 reads CASSVGSGLHGGEQYF. CDR3 sequence (DNA): TGTGCCAGCAGCGTTGGCTCGGGACTCCACGGGGGCGAGCAGTACTTC.

The chain uses TRBV15 and TRBJ2-7; 7 positions match TRBD2. V was clipped by 6 bases and J by 1 base; unmatched bases: 6. The CDR3 is 14 amino acids. The germline CDR1 and CDR2 sequences are LNHNV and YYDKDF (reference sequence). The CDR3 DNA is TGTGCCACCAGAGGGCTAGCGGAATCCTACGAGCAGTACTTC. Translated: CATRGLAESYEQYF.

This clone was seen once. In DNA, the CDR3 is TGTGCCAGCAGCCAATCGCGGGGAGGTGGTAATGAAAAACTGTTTTTT. It specifies CASSQSRGGGNEKLFF. The V and J genes are TRBV16 and TRBJ1-4; no reliable D call. Trimming stripped 0 bases from V and 4 bases from J, with 12 bases between. The germline V gene encodes CDR1 KGHSY and CDR2 FQNENV. The CDR3 is made up of 16 amino acids.

The chain joins TRBV28 to TRBJ2-3, with 16 bases lining up with TRBD2. CDR3 size: 17 residues. Germline CDR1 and CDR2: MDHEN and SYDVKM. V lost 6 bases to trimming and J lost 4 bases; unmatched junction nucleotides: 7. This chain's CDR3 is CASSVPGTSGRADTQYF. Here the CDR3 DNA reads TGTGCCAGCAGCGTTCCCGGGACTAGCGGGAGGGCAGATACGCAGTATTTT.

J is TRBJ2-7 and V is TRBV28; 8 nucleotides line up with TRBD1. Germline loops: CDR1 MDHEN, CDR2 SYDVKM. This CDR3 spans 16 amino acids. After removal of 3 bases from V and 4 bases from J, the junction contained 11 bases not matched to a gene. CDR3 protein: CASSFGQGARIYEQYF. CDR3 sequence (DNA): TGTGCCAGCAGTTTTGGGCAGGGGGCGCGTATTTACGAGCAGTACTTC. Combining the CDR3 with reference TRBV28 and TRBJ2-7 gives the whole variable domain DVKVTQSSRYLVKRTGEKVFLECVQDMDHENMFWYRQDPGLGLRLIYFSYDVKMKEKGDIPEGYSVSREKKERFSLILESASTNQTSMYLCASSFGQGARIYEQYFGPGTRLTVT.

This sequence joins TRBV5-1 and TRBJ2-3; 7 bases fit TRBD2. The V and J ends lost 5 bases and 10 bases, in that order; junction bases with no gene match: 10. The CDR3 is 13 residues long. Germline assignment: CDR1 SGHRS and CDR2 YFSETQ. In DNA form, the CDR3 reads TGCGCCAGCAGGTGGGCGGGAGAGTATGCGCAGTATTTT. Its translation is CASRWAGEYAQYF.

The V gene is TRBV7-2, the J gene TRBJ2-1, with TRBD2 as a possible D gene (6 bases). The length of the CDR3 is 15 residues. Germline loops: CDR1 SGHTA, CDR2 FQGNSA. Trimming stripped 5 bases from V and 8 bases from J, with 19 bases between. The CDR3 DNA is TGTGCCAGCAGCCTTAACGGCGCGGGAACGGATGAGCAGTTCTTC. This gives the protein CASSLNGAGTDEQFF.

As for this clone: It is unclear where the CDR3 begins or ends on the DNA, so no DNA is shown, and the CDR3 is as TCRdb lists it. The chain employs TRBV30 and TRBJ2-5; the D call TRBD2 from the table was never checked on the DNA. The CDR3 length equals 13 residues, ends included. CDR1 and CDR2 from the germline V gene are GTSNPN and SVGIG (reference sequence). The CDR3 reads CAWSVLLLETQYF.

The chain recombines TRBV11-1 with TRBJ2-3; a weak D match, TRBD2 (5 bases). There are 19 residues in the CDR3. V dropped 4 bases and J dropped 0 bases, with 23 bases sitting between them. Germline loops: CDR1 SGHAT, CDR2 FQDESV (reference sequence). The CDR3: CASSSPGPLASLSTDTQYF. CDR3 DNA sequence: TGTGCCAGCAGCTCGCCCGGGCCCTTGGCTAGCCTAAGCACAGATACGCAGTATTTT.

The chain joins TRBV19 to TRBJ1-5; 7 bases agree with TRBD1. CDR1 and CDR2 from the germline V gene are LNHDA and SQIVND (reference sequence). Trimming cost V 2 bases and J 2 bases; bases outside gene matches: 0. The CDR3 spans 14 residues. CDR3 coding DNA: TGTGCCAGTAGTATAACAGGGGGCAATCAGCCCCAGCATTTT. Amino acids: CASSITGGNQPQHF.

The V gene is TRBV19, the J gene TRBJ2-7; TRBD1 is a possible D gene (5 bases). CDR3 length equals 13 residues. The germline gives CDR1 LNHDA, CDR2 SQIVND (reference sequence). The ends were cut back, 1 base at V and 12 bases at J, with 16 bases in the middle. The CDR3 DNA reads as TGTGCCAGTAGTATAGGCGCCCTAGACAGACTGTACTTC. Protein product: CASSIGALDRLYF.

The chain carries TRBV5-5 and TRBJ2-3; a possible D gene is TRBD2 (6 bases). This CDR3 has 16 amino acids. The V and J ends lost 1 base and 2 bases respectively, with 14 bases between them. The germline CDR1 and CDR2 sequences are SGHKS and YYEKEE (reference sequence). The CDR3 coding sequence is TGTGCCAGCAGCTTGAACTTGGCTAGCGACACAGATACGCAGTATTTT. Amino acid sequence: CASSLNLASDTDTQYF.

CDR3 amino acids: CASSQGLAGGSVYEQYF. CDR3 in DNA: TGTGCCAGCAGCCAAGGGCTAGCGGGAGGCTCCGTCTACGAGCAGTACTTC. The V gene is TRBV4-2, the J gene TRBJ2-7; 11 positions match TRBD2. The V and J ends lost 1 base and 3 bases, in that order; junction bases with no gene match: 8. Germline V gives CDR1 LGHNA, CDR2 YNFKEQ. There are 17 residues in the CDR3.

The rearrangement uses TRBV5-1 and TRBJ2-3, with D possibly matching TRBD2 (5 bases). This CDR3 spans 14 amino acids. Trimming took off 4 bases at V and 4 bases at J, with 13 bases between the two ends. The germline CDR1 and CDR2 sequences are SGHRS and YFSETQ. CDR3 bases: TGCGCCAGCAGCCGGGATAGAGAGGCAGATACGCAGTATTTT. Residues: CASSRDREADTQYF.

This clone is a singleton in its sample. The genes are TRBV6-6 and TRBJ2-3, with 8 bases identical to TRBD1. The CDR3 sequence is 15 residues long. Germline loops: CDR1 MNHNY, CDR2 SVGAGI (reference sequence). The J segment lost 4 bases and the V segment lost 6 bases, leaving 9 bases of the junction unmatched. The CDR3, as DNA: TGTGCCAGCAGCTTGGGACAGGTCGAGTCAGATACGCAGTATTTT. It translates to CASSLGQVESDTQYF.

This clone was detected only once. The J gene is TRBJ2-7, the V gene TRBV27; 10 positions match TRBD1. J lost 2 bases, V lost 6 bases, and 7 bases had no gene match. CDR1 is MNHEY and CDR2 is SMNVEV in the germline V gene (reference sequence). This CDR3 has 15 residues. CDR3 sequence (DNA): TGTGCCAGCAGCGACCGGACAGGGGGTACCTACGAGCAGTACTTC. Encoded protein: CASSDRTGGTYEQYF.